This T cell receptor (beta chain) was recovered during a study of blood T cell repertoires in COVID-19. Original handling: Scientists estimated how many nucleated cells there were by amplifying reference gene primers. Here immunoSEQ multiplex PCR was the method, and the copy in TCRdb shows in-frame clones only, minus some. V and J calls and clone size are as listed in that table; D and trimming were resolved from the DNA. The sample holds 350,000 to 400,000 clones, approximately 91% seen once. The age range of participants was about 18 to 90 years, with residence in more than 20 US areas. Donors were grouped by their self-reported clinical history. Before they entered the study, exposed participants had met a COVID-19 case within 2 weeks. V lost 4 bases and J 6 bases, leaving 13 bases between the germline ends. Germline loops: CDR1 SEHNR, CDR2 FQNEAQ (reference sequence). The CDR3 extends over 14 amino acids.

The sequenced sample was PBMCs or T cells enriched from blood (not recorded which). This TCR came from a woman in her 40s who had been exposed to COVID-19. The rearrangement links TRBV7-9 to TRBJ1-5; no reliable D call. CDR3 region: CASSSGRLGQPQHF. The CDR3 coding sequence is TGTGCCAGCAGCTCGGGAAGGTTGGGTCAGCCCCAGCATTTT.